This is a list of T cell receptor beta chains from one sample in a study of shared clonotypes between healthy human individuals. The protocol was immunoSEQ multiplex PCR, while the TCRdb copy is restricted to in-frame clones and leaves out a portion. The sample records around 480,000 clones, 75% to 80% being singletons. Sequencing input: PBMCs. The receptors shown here come from a woman aged 40 to 50 in good health. Some clones in this sample may be carry-over from other donors' samples. Each CDR3 is given with its conserved first and last residue.

J,length,V,CDR3
TRBJ2-1,19,TRBV5-4,CASSSKAPRSGSSYNEQFF
.,16,TRBV7-2,CASSRSGGTVSYEQYF
TRBJ2-5,13,TRBV19,CASSTTGRETQYF
TRBJ2-2,12,TRBV7-9,CASSRNTGELFF
TRBJ1-2,15,TRBV7-2,CASSLVSGSNYGYTF
TRBJ1-2,15,TRBV28,CASSSDRTGNYGYTF
TRBJ1-5,17,TRBV7-9,CASSSNRGTYSNQPQHF
TRBJ2-3,11,TRBV2,CASSFADTQYF
TRBJ2-7,12,TRBV10-3,CAISGGTDEQYF
TRBJ2-6,14,TRBV27,CASKSATGANVLTF
TRBJ1-1,17,TRBV29-1,CSVEEGWASVRGTEAFF
TRBJ2-5,15,TRBV7-9,CASSSSPASQETQYF
TRBJ2-7,15,TRBV6-6,CASSYSGLSSYEQYF
TRBJ2-1,12,TRBV2,CASTRLENEQFF
TRBJ1-1,12,TRBV29-1,CSVLDMNTEAFF
TRBJ2-1,14,TRBV7-6,CASSQTTSGDEQFF
TRBJ2-7,15,TRBV19,CASRKPGLAGDEQYF
TRBJ2-7,14,TRBV10-2,CASSRLAGVYEQYF
TRBJ1-1,16,TRBV5-1,CASSFLPEGANTEAFF
TRBJ2-7,14,TRBV6-1,CASSVRSLTYEQYF
TRBJ2-7,13,TRBV6-1,CASSPGTGEKWYF
TRBJ1-5,18,TRBV7-2,CASSLSPGGSGSNQPQHF
TRBJ1-5,14,TRBV2,CASRAGLGNQPQHF
TRBJ2-5,16,TRBV7-6,CASSLPGQGAGETQYF
TRBJ1-1,12,TRBV6-1,CASSRGRTEAFF
TRBJ1-6,15,TRBV7-2,CASSVGTGGYSPLHF
TRBJ1-4,15,TRBV5-6,CASSLGTGGREKLFF
TRBJ2-3,14,TRBV9,CASTLTGSTDTQYF
TRBJ2-5,14,TRBV5-6,CASTPWDLQETQYF
TRBJ1-3,15,TRBV5-4,CASSLGGPGGNTIYF
TRBJ2-5,16,TRBV5-1,CASSLGQGTHQETQYF
TRBJ2-1,13,TRBV14,CASSQDYNNEQFF
TRBJ2-5,15,TRBV5-1,CASSFGTVAEETQYF
TRBJ2-7,17,TRBV5-4,CASSLVGFWDRGDEQYF
TRBJ1-5,17,TRBV5-6,CASSSMRGRHSNQPQHF
TRBJ2-1,13,TRBV14,CASSRRGYNEQFF
TRBJ2-4,13,TRBV18,CASSPTQQGIQYF
TRBJ2-3,16,TRBV9,CASSVGASGHTDTQYF
TRBJ1-5,15,TRBV2,CASSETGGVGQPQHF
TRBJ1-1,13,TRBV6-1,CAGSQVEDTEAFF
TRBJ2-1,13,TRBV30,CAWSVGGNNEQFF
TRBJ1-6,14,TRBV2,CASNLGRSHSPLHF
TRBJ2-3,13,TRBV27,CASSPRVPDTQYF
TRBJ1-3,18,TRBV4-3,CASSQDRAQDSSGNTIYF
TRBJ2-5,14,TRBV7-9,CASSFSTTLETQYF
TRBJ1-1,15,TRBV27,CATQATLTLNTEAFF
TRBJ2-7,14,TRBV27,CASSVRSQGGEQYF
TRBJ1-4,14,TRBV6-1,CASGIQGSGEKLFF